Each of the 16 T cell receptor beta chains below was sequenced from the same sample in a study of T cell repertoires in cytomegalovirus infection. TCRdb passed the reads through MiXCR, listing each CDR3 protein once. The sample lists about 260,000 distinct CDR3 sequences; roughly an eighth were seen once. Source material: PBMCs. The source is a human donor in good health (CMV status not recorded). Some clones in this sample may be carry-over from other donors' samples.

In the case of this clonotype: It may be a read error: a sequence one base away is much more abundant. The conserved phenylalanine or tryptophan is not found at the CDR3 terminus, so this likely reflects a read error. The chain links TRBV7-3 to TRBJ2-3, with 13 positions matching TRBD2. J was trimmed by 2 bases and V by 5 bases; bases with no gene match: 4. CDR3 length: 16 amino acids. Germline CDR1 reads SGHTA; CDR2 reads FQGTGA. CDR3 sequence: CASSEGLAGYTDTQYL. The CDR3 DNA follows: TGTGCCAGCAGCGAGGGACTAGCGGGGTACACAGATACGCAGTATTTG.

This clonotype was seen at least ten times. The chain recombines TRBV7-6 with TRBJ2-1; 12 bases line up with TRBD2. The CDR3 runs 16 residues. V was pared by 5 bases and J by 7 bases, with 9 bases of the junction left unmatched. Germline V gene sequence: CDR1 SGHVS, CDR2 FNYEAQ. CDR3 in amino acids: CASSRGLAGFRNEQFF. CDR3 coding DNA: TGTGCCAGCAGCCGAGGACTAGCGGGATTTAGGAATGAGCAGTTCTTC.

This clonotype was seen a handful of times. The chain has TRBV4-2 and TRBJ2-3, with a weak D call TRBD1 (5 bases). V lost 1 base, J lost 6 bases, and 8 bases lay in between. This CDR3 region has 13 residues. Germline CDR1 LGHNA, CDR2 YNFKEQ. The DNA for the CDR3 is TGTGCCAGCAGCCAAGTAAAGGGGGATACGCAGTATTTT. This translates into CASSQVKGDTQYF.

The rearrangement links TRBV20-1 to TRBJ2-7; 9 bases are shared with TRBD2. The ends lost 6 bases at V and 4 bases at J; junction bases unmatched: 10. Germline assignment: CDR1 DFQATT and CDR2 SNEGSKA (reference sequence). The CDR3 runs to 14 residues. The chain's CDR3 is CSARGLAGAYEQYF. The CDR3 DNA reads as TGCAGTGCAAGGGGGTTAGCGGGAGCGTACGAGCAGTACTTC.

In its sample, this clonotype was seen many times. V usage is TRBV6-2 or TRBV6-3 and J usage is TRBJ2-5; a weak D match, TRBD2 (5 bases). In germline, CDR1 is MNHEY, CDR2 SVGEGT. V was trimmed by 11 bases and J by 5 bases, leaving 18 bases between them. CDR3 length: 13 amino acids. The CDR3 DNA sequence: TGTGCCGCCAAGCCGGGATTTGAGGAGACCCAGTACTTC. Translating it yields CAAKPGFEETQYF.

This clonotype was observed at least ten times. The rearrangement joins TRBV28 to TRBJ1-5; D remains unclear. CDR1 is MDHEN and CDR2 is SYDVKM in the germline V gene. V dropped 8 bases and J dropped 2 bases, with 7 bases sitting between them. The CDR3 runs 12 residues. The CDR3 spells CASFAGNQPQHF. The CDR3 DNA reads as TGTGCCAGCTTTGCCGGCAATCAGCCCCAGCATTTT.

This clonotype appeared a few times. The rearrangement uses TRBV5-5 and TRBJ1-5; D might be TRBD1 (6 bases). Germline V gene sequence: CDR1 SGHKS, CDR2 YYEKEE (reference sequence). The CDR3 length is 15 residues. V shed 0 bases and J shed 7 bases, with 14 bases lying between them. CDR3 loop: CASSLALGARQPQHF. The CDR3 region has the DNA TGTGCCAGCAGCTTGGCTTTGGGGGCCCGGCAGCCCCAGCATTTT.

This clonotype was picked up many times. V and J are TRBV6-2 or TRBV6-3 and TRBJ1-5, with 8 nucleotides matching TRBD1. Germline values: CDR1 MNHEY, CDR2 SVGEGT. The V segment lost 5 bases and the J segment 1 base; nucleotides outside the gene matches: 7. CDR3 size: 16 residues. CDR3 amino acids: CASSGGQAGSNQPQHF. The CDR3 coding sequence is TGTGCCAGCAGTGGGGGACAGGCTGGGAGCAATCAGCCCCAGCATTTT.

This clonotype appeared many times. The V and J genes are TRBV15 and TRBJ2-1; 13 positions match TRBD2. The CDR3 length is 15 residues. The V and J ends lost 5 bases and 8 bases, in that order; junction bases with no gene match: 6. The germline CDR1 and CDR2 sequences are LNHNV and YYDKDF (reference sequence). The CDR3 reads CATSFRTSGGYEQFF. The CDR3 DNA reads as TGTGCCACCAGCTTTCGGACTAGCGGGGGTTATGAGCAGTTCTTC.

This clonotype was picked up many times. V gene TRBV12-3 or TRBV12-4 combines with J gene TRBJ2-2; D might be TRBD2 (5 bases). There are 13 residues in the CDR3. The V gene lost 4 bases and the J gene lost 7 bases, with 10 bases spanning the gap. The CDR3 region has the DNA TGTGCCAGCAGTTCGACTACTCACGGGGAGCTGTTTTTT. Translation: CASSSTTHGELFF.

Written as DNA, the CDR3 is TGCAGTGCTAGAGAAGGGCCCCCGAGGTCGGATACGCAGTATTTT. Amino acids: CSAREGPPRSDTQYF. The chain couples TRBV20-1 to TRBJ2-3; D uncertain. Germline V gene sequence: CDR1 DFQATT, CDR2 SNEGSKA (reference sequence). V was cut by 0 bases and J by 6 bases, with 16 bases left in between. The CDR3 extends over 15 amino acids.

Turning to this clonotype: No conserved phenylalanine or tryptophan is present at the end of the CDR3, so a read error is the likely explanation. V usage is TRBV4-1 and J usage is TRBJ1-1; D not resolved. Trimming stripped 0 bases from V and 5 bases from J, with 10 bases between. In germline, CDR1 is MGHRA, CDR2 YSYEKL. This CDR3 is built from 14 residues. The CDR3 bases are TGCGCCAGCAGCCAAGACCCAGGTTCGACTGAAGCTTTCTTA. It yields the protein CASSQDPGSTEAFL.

In its sample, this clonotype was seen a few times. The V and J genes are TRBV10-3 and TRBJ1-3, with D perhaps matching TRBD1 (6 bases). Germline loops: CDR1 ENHRY, CDR2 SYGVKD. This CDR3 spans 16 amino acids. The germline V and J ends were trimmed by 5 bases and 0 bases, with 14 bases remaining between them. DNA of the CDR3: TGTGCCATCAGTAAACAGGGTAGGGGCTCTGGAAACACCATATATTTT. Amino acid sequence: CAISKQGRGSGNTIYF.

This clonotype has just a few counts. The genes are TRBV2 and TRBJ2-1; D perhaps matches TRBD2 (7 bases). The V end was cut by 11 bases, the J end by 10 bases, with 15 bases between. This CDR3 has 11 amino acids. Looked up from germline, CDR1 is SNHLY and CDR2 is FYNNEI. Here the CDR3 reads CAGRGGGEQFF. DNA for the CDR3: TGTGCCGGTAGAGGGGGAGGGGAGCAGTTCTTC. The full variable domain, with the rest looked up from reference TRBV2 and TRBJ2-1, is EPEVTQTPSHQVTQMGQEVILRCVPISNHLYFYWYRQILGQKVEFLVSFYNNEISEKSEIFDDQFSVERPDGSNFTLKIRSTKLEDSAMYFCAGRGGGEQFFGPGTRLTVL.

The sample holds a few counts of this clonotype. The chain has TRBV20-1 and TRBJ1-5, with D maybe TRBD1 (6 bases). This CDR3 contains 14 residues. Germline V gives CDR1 DFQATT, CDR2 SNEGSKA (reference sequence). V dropped 3 bases and J dropped 3 bases, with 12 bases sitting between them. The CDR3: CSARVGAHNQPQHF. The CDR3, as DNA: TGCAGTGCTAGGGTGGGGGCGCACAATCAGCCCCAGCATTTT.

This clonotype occurred a few times. The chain carries TRBV13 and TRBJ2-7, with TRBD1 identical over 7 bases. Losses at the gene ends were 4 bases for V and 3 bases for J; bases not matched to a gene: 15. The CDR3 consists of 17 residues. Germline values: CDR1 PRHDT, CDR2 FYEKMQ (reference sequence). CDR3 bases: TGTGCCAGCAGCTCCCGGACAGGACCGCGCCCGGGCTACGAGCAGTACTTC. Translated: CASSSRTGPRPGYEQYF. The full variable domain, with the rest looked up from reference TRBV13 and TRBJ2-7, is AAGVIQSPRHLIKEKRETATLKCYPIPRHDTVYWYQQGPGQDPQFLISFYEKMQSDKGSIPDRFSAQQFSDYHSELNMSSLELGDSALYFCASSSRTGPRPGYEQYFGPGTRLTVT.